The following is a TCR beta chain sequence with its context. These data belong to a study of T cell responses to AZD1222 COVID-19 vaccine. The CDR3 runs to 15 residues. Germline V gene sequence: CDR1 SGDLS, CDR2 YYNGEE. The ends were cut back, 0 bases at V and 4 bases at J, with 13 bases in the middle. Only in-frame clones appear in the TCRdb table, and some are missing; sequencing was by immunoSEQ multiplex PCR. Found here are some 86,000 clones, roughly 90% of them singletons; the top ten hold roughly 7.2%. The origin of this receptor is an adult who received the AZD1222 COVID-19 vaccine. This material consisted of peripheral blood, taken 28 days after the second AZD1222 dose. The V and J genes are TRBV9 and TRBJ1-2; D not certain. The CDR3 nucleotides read TGTGCCAGCAGCGTAGAAGTCGGGTTTGGCTATGGCTACACCTTC. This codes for CASSVEVGFGYGYTF.